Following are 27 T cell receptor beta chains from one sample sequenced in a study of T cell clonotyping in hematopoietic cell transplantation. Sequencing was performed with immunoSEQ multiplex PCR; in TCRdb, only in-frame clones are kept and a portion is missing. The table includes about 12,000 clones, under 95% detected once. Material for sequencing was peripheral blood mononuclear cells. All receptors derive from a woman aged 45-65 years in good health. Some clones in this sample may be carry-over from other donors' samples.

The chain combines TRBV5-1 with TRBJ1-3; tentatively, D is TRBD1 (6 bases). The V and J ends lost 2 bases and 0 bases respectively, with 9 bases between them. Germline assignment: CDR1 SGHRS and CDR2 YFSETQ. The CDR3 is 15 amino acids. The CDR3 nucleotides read TGCGCCAGCAGCTTTAGGGGGGACTCTGGAAACACCATATATTTT. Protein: CASSFRGDSGNTIYF. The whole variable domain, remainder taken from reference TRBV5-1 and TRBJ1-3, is KAGVTQTPRYLIKTRGQQVTLSCSPISGHRSVSWYQQTPGQGLQFLFEYFSETQRNKGNFPGRFSGRQFSNSRSEMNVSTLELGDSALYLCASSFRGDSGNTIYFGEGSWLTVV.

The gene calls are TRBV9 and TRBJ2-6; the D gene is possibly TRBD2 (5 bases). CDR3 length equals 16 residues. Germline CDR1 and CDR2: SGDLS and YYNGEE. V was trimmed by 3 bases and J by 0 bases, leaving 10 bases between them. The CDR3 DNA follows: TGTGCCAGCAGCGCCAGACGGGGCTCTGGGGCCAACGTCCTGACTTTC. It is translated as CASSARRGSGANVLTF.

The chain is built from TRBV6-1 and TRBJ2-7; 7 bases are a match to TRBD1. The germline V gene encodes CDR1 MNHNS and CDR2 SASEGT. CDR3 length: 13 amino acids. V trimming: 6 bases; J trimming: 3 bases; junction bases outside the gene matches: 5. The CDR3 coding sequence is TGTGCCAGCAGAAGACAGGGCTTCTACGAGCAGTACTTC. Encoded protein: CASRRQGFYEQYF.

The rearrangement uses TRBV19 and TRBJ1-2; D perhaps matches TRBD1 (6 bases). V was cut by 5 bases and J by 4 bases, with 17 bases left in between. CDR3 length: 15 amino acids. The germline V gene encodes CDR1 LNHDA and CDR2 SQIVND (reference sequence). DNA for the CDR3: TGTGCCAGTAGTCCACCCGACAGGCCGGGCTATGGCTACACCTTC. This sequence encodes CASSPPDRPGYGYTF.

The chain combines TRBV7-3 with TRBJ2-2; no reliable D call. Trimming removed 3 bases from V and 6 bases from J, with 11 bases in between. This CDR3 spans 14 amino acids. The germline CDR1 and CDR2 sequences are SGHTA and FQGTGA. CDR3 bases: TGTGCCAGCAGCTTCAACCCGCGGTCCGGGGAGCTGTTTTTT. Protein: CASSFNPRSGELFF.

This CDR3 is CASSEYGTWRNTPAFF. The CDR3, as DNA: TGTGCCAGCAGTGAATATGGGACCTGGAGAAATACCCCCGCTTTCTTT. The chain employs TRBV25-1 and TRBJ1-1, with TRBD1 as a possible D gene (5 bases). Germline V gives CDR1 MGHDK, CDR2 SYGVNS. Trimming pared 0 bases from V and 11 bases from J, leaving 22 bases between. The CDR3 covers 16 residues.

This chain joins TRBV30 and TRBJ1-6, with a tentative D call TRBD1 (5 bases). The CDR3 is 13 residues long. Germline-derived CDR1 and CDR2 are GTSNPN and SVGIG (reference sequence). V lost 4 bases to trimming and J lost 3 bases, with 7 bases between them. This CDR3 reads CAWKGFYNSPLHF. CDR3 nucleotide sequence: TGTGCCTGGAAGGGGTTCTATAATTCACCCCTCCACTTT.

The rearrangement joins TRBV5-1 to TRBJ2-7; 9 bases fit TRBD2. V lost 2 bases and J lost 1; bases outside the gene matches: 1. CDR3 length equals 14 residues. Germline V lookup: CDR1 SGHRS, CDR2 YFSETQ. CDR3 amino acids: CASSFLAGSYEQYF. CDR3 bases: TGCGCCAGCAGCTTCCTAGCGGGGTCCTACGAGCAGTACTTC.

CDR3 region: CASSSAVRKPNQPQHF. In nucleotides, the CDR3 is TGTGCCAGCAGTTCCGCGGTAAGGAAACCCAATCAGCCCCAGCATTTT. The rearrangement joins TRBV6-5 to TRBJ1-5; D is undetermined. CDR1 is MNHEY, CDR2 SVGAGI, per germline. This CDR3 spans 16 amino acids. V shed 4 bases and J shed 3 bases, with 16 bases lying between them.

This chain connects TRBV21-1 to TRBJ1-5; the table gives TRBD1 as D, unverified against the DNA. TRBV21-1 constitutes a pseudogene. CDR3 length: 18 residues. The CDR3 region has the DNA TGTGCCAGCAGCAAAGGTGGGGGGACAGGGTATCATCGTCAGCCCCAGCATTTT. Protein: CASSKGGGTGYHRQPQHF.

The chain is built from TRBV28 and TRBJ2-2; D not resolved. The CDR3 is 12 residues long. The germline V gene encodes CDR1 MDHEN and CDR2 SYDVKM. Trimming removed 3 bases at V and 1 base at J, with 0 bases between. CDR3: CASSLNTGELFF. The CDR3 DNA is TGTGCCAGCAGTTTGAACACCGGGGAGCTGTTTTTT.

CDR3: CATALMGLLQETQYF. In DNA, the CDR3 is TGTGCCACAGCTCTAATGGGACTTTTGCAAGAGACCCAGTACTTC. The chain links TRBV15 to TRBJ2-5, with D tentatively TRBD2 (6 bases). V lost 9 bases, J lost 2 bases, and 19 bases lay in between. From germline, CDR1 is LNHNV and CDR2 YYDKDF (reference sequence). The CDR3 extends over 15 amino acids.

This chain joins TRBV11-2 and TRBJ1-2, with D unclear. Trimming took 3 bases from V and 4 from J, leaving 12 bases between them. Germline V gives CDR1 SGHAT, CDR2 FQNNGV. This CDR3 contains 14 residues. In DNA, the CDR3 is TGTGCCAGCAGCTTGGAGCCAGGATTCTATGGCTACACCTTC. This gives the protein CASSLEPGFYGYTF.

Here the CDR3 reads CASGVGNQPQHF. The CDR3 nucleotides are TGTGCCAGCGGGGTAGGCAATCAGCCCCAGCATTTT. J is TRBJ1-5 and V is TRBV19; D remains unclear. Germline values: CDR1 LNHDA, CDR2 SQIVND (reference sequence). V was pared by 9 bases and J by 2 bases, with 8 bases between. This CDR3 comprises 12 residues.

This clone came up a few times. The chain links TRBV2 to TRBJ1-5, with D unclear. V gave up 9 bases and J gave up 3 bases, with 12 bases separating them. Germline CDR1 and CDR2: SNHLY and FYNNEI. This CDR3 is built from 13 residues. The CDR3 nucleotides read TGTGCCAGTGTCCGGGTTCTCAATCAGCCCCAGCATTTT. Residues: CASVRVLNQPQHF.

DNA of the CDR3: TGTGCCAGCAGCTTGGTAAGCAAGGCGAACACTGAAGCTTTCTTT. It specifies CASSLVSKANTEAFF. V is TRBV5-4 and J is TRBJ1-1; D gene ambiguous. V was shortened by 0 bases and J by 1 base, with 10 bases between the two germline ends. Germline V gene sequence: CDR1 SGHNT, CDR2 YYREEE (reference sequence). The CDR3 contains 15 residues.

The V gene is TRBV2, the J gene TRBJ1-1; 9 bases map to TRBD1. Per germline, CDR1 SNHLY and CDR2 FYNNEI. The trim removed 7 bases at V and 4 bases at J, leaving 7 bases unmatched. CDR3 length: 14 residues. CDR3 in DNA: TGTGCCAGCAATAACCCGACAGGGGGCACTGAAGCTTTCTTT. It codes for CASNNPTGGTEAFF.

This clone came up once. The CDR3 sequence is CASSFGPLNTEAFF. As DNA, the CDR3 is TGTGCCAGCAGCTTCGGCCCATTGAACACTGAAGCTTTCTTT. The chain carries TRBV7-2 and TRBJ1-1; no clear D gene. The germline V and J ends were trimmed by 3 bases and 0 bases, with 8 bases remaining between them. Germline CDR1 reads SGHTA; CDR2 reads FQGNSA. The CDR3 spans 14 residues.

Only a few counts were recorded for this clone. The CDR3 sequence: CASSSRQPPGYTF. The CDR3 bases are TGTGCCAGCAGCTCCCGACAGCCGCCCGGCTACACCTTC. The chain recombines TRBV6-5 with TRBJ1-2; TRBD1 might be the D (5 bases). Germline V gene lookup returns CDR1 MNHEY and CDR2 SVGAGI. CDR3 length equals 13 residues. Trimming took off 6 bases at V and 8 bases at J, with 16 bases between the two ends.

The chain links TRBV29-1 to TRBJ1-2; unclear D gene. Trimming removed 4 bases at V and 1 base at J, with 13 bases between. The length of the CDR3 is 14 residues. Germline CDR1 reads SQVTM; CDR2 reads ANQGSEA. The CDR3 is CSVAGLGYNYGYTF. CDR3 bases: TGCAGCGTTGCCGGGTTGGGGTATAACTATGGCTACACCTTC.

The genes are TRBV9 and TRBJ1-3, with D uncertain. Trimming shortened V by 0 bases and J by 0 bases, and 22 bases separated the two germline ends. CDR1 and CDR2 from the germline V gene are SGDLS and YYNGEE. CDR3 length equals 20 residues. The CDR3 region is CASSVEDAAGLSHSGNTIYF. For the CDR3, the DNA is TGTGCCAGCAGCGTAGAAGACGCCGCCGGCCTGAGCCACTCTGGAAACACCATATATTTT. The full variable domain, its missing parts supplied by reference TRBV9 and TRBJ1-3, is DSGVTQTPKHLITATGQRVTLRCSPRSGDLSVYWYQQSLDQGLQFLIQYYNGEERAKGNILERFSAQQFPDLHSELNLSSLELGDSALYFCASSVEDAAGLSHSGNTIYFGEGSWLTVV.

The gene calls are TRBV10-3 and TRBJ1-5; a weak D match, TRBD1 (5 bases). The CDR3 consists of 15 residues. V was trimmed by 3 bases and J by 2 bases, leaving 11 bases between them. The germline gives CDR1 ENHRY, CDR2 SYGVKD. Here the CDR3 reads CAISEGVIGNQPQHF. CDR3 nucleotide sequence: TGTGCCATCAGTGAAGGGGTTATCGGCAATCAGCCCCAGCATTTT.

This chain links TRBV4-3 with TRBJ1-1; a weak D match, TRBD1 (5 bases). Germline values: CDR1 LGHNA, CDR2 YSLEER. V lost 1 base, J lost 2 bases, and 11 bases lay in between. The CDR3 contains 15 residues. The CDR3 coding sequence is TGCGCCAGCAGCCAAGTTAGTACAGGAAACACTGAAGCTTTCTTT. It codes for CASSQVSTGNTEAFF.

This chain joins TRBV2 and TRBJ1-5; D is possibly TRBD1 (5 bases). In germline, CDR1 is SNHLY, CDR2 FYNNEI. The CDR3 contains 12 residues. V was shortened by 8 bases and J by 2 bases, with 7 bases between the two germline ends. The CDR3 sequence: CASLGGNQPQHF. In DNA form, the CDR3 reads TGTGCCAGCCTGGGGGGCAATCAGCCCCAGCATTTT.

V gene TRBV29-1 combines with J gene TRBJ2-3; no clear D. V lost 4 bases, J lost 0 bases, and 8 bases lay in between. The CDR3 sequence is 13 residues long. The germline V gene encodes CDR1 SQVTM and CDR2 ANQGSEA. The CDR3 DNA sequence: TGCAGCGTTGCGGATACTAGCACAGATACGCAGTATTTT. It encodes CSVADTSTDTQYF.

The CDR3 loop reads CASSSHSNQPQHF. The CDR3 DNA reads as TGTGCCAGCAGCAGCCATAGCAATCAGCCCCAGCATTTT. The V gene is TRBV7-3, the J gene TRBJ1-5; D is unclear. The CDR3 is made up of 13 amino acids. V was shortened by 5 bases and J by 0 bases, with 5 bases between the two germline ends. Per the germline V gene, CDR1 is SGHTA and CDR2 is FQGTGA.

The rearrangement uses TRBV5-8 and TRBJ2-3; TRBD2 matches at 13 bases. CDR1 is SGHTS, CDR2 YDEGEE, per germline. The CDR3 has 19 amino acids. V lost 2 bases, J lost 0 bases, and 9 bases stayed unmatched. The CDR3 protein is CASSFPGTSGVASTDTQYF. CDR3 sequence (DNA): TGTGCCAGCAGCTTCCCCGGGACTAGCGGGGTCGCTAGCACAGATACGCAGTATTTT.